This T cell receptor (beta chain) was sequenced for a study of cytomegalovirus exposure and HLA in healthy donors. Findings and caveats of the study: The classifier reportedly diagnosed cytomegalovirus status with high specificity and sensitivity. After further analysis at a later stage, roughly 16,000 TCR beta sequences were associated with HLA alleles at 0.05 false discovery rate.

Primers included in the PCR were 60 Vbeta and 13 Jbeta primers. Produced via immunoSEQ multiplex PCR; TCRdb's table is partial and in-frame only. This table has some 150,000 clones, about 80% appearing once. The ends were cut back, 5 bases at V and 5 bases at J, with 9 bases in the middle. Germline lookup yields CDR1 SNHLY and CDR2 FYNNEI. CDR3 length: 12 residues. This clone appeared a single time. The antigen is not known. Sample: PBMCs. V and J are TRBV2 and TRBJ1-2, with D possibly TRBD1 on 5 matching bases. The clonotype comes from a woman in her fifties or sixties in good health and CMV-seronegative. CDR3 sequence reads: CASSLRGYGYTF. CDR3 DNA sequence: TGTGCCAGCAGTCTAAGGGGTTATGGCTACACCTTC. Using reference TRBV2 and TRBJ1-2 for the parts outside the CDR3, the full variable domain is EPEVTQTPSHQVTQMGQEVILRCVPISNHLYFYWYRQILGQKVEFLVSFYNNEISEKSEIFDDQFSVERPDGSNFTLKIRSTKLEDSAMYFCASSLRGYGYTFGSGTRLTVV.